Below are 17 T cell receptor beta chains sequenced from a single sample in a study of CD8 T cells in ankylosing spondylitis. Study findings and constraints: Ankylosing spondylitis blood seemed to carry a telltale TCR beta motif made of eight highly homologous variants.

TCRdb fed the 5' RACE reads into MiXCR, producing one record per CDR3 protein. This sample carries roughly 490,000 distinct CDR3 sequences, 5.3% of them seen once, and the ten largest clones take under 4.5%. These receptors lack a known antigen. Sequenced: blood, either unsorted or a sorted T cell fraction (not recorded which). All receptors come from a male donor with ankylosing spondylitis.

This clonotype was counted ten times or more. This chain connects TRBV20-1 to TRBJ2-7, with TRBD1 matching over 7 bases. Trimming took 3 bases from V and 5 from J; bases not matched to a gene: 10. Per the germline V gene, CDR1 is DFQATT and CDR2 is SNEGSKA (reference sequence). CDR3 length: 14 amino acids. CDR3 loop: CSASRGTSKDEQYF. CDR3 nucleotide sequence: TGCAGTGCTAGCAGGGGGACGAGTAAGGACGAGCAGTACTTC.

At least ten counts were recorded for this clonotype. CDR3 in amino acids: CASSVDRDTQYF. The CDR3 nucleotides read TGTGCCAGCAGCGTGGACAGGGATACGCAGTATTTT. V and J are TRBV5-5 and TRBJ2-3, with TRBD1 matching 7 bases. The CDR3 totals 12 residues. Germline CDR1 SGHKS, CDR2 YYEKEE (reference sequence). The V and J ends lost 4 bases and 6 bases, in that order; junction bases with no gene match: 2.

Ten or more counts support this clonotype. The rearrangement links TRBV6-2 or TRBV6-3 to TRBJ1-5, with D perhaps TRBD1 (6 bases). The ends were cut back, 5 bases at V and 3 bases at J, with 14 bases in the middle. This CDR3 has 15 amino acids. The germline V gene encodes CDR1 MNHEY and CDR2 SVGEGT. CDR3 amino acids: CASSHWDKNNQPQHF. For the CDR3, the DNA is TGTGCCAGCAGTCATTGGGACAAAAACAATCAGCCCCAGCATTTT.

This clonotype was seen a few times. The V call is TRBV5-1, the J call TRBJ2-2; a possible D gene is TRBD2 (5 bases). Germline V gene sequence: CDR1 SGHRS, CDR2 YFSETQ. CDR3 length equals 15 residues. The V end was cut by 4 bases, the J end by 3 bases, with 13 bases between. The CDR3 reads CASSGRGPYTGELFF. CDR3 nucleotide sequence: TGCGCCAGCAGCGGGCGCGGGCCCTACACCGGGGAGCTGTTTTTT.

The chain uses TRBV5-5 and TRBJ1-5; TRBD1 is a possible D gene (6 bases). Germline V gene data show CDR1 as SGHKS and CDR2 as YYEKEE (reference sequence). Trimming took off 3 bases at V and 6 bases at J, with 13 bases between the two ends. The CDR3 is 14 amino acids. CDR3 loop: CASSSTGFGQPQHF. The DNA for the CDR3 is TGTGCCAGCAGCTCTACAGGGTTCGGTCAGCCCCAGCATTTT.

This clonotype was observed at least ten times. The chain combines TRBV5-1 with TRBJ2-5; tentative D call: TRBD2 (6 bases). Germline V gives CDR1 SGHRS, CDR2 YFSETQ. V was clipped by 2 bases and J by 4 bases, with 24 bases between them. The CDR3 loop spans 18 amino acids. CDR3 sequence: CASSLPWRFRGVVETQYF. CDR3 coding DNA: TGCGCCAGCAGCTTACCATGGAGGTTTCGCGGGGTCGTAGAGACCCAGTACTTC.

Worth noting for this clonotype: A much larger clonotype is one base distant, so this may be a read error. This rearrangement joins TRBV7-2 to TRBJ2-2; the D gene is possibly TRBD2 (5 bases). V was trimmed by 7 bases and J by 3 bases, leaving 12 bases between them. CDR1 is SGHTA, CDR2 FQGNSA, per germline. The CDR3 is 14 amino acids. DNA of the CDR3: TGTGCCAGCAACCAGCGGTCGTACACCGGGGAGCTGTTTTTT. Translation gives CASNQRSYTGELFF.

In this sample, this clonotype turned up many times. The rearrangement joins TRBV6-5 to TRBJ2-1; 8 bases line up with TRBD1. The V gene end was trimmed by 2 bases and the J gene end by 9 bases; junction bases not matched to a gene: 3. Germline loops: CDR1 MNHEY, CDR2 SVGAGI. The CDR3 contains 13 residues. The CDR3 loop reads CASSYPGTGEQFF. The CDR3 nucleotides are TGTGCCAGCAGTTACCCAGGGACAGGTGAGCAGTTCTTC.

This clonotype was observed at least ten times. The V gene is TRBV5-1, the J gene TRBJ2-2; D is undetermined. The CDR3 is 15 residues long. Trimming removed 0 bases at V and 2 bases at J, with 8 bases between. Per germline, CDR1 SGHRS and CDR2 YFSETQ. The CDR3 nucleotides are TGCGCCAGCAGCTTGGACGCTCTAAACACCGGGGAGCTGTTTTTT. Protein product: CASSLDALNTGELFF.

This clonotype occurred many times. The V gene is TRBV7-2, the J gene TRBJ2-1; TRBD2 aligns across 13 bases. The junction had 6 bases not matched to a gene; V was cut back by 5 bases and J by 8 bases. The CDR3 sequence is 15 residues long. From germline, CDR1 is SGHTA and CDR2 FQGNSA. In DNA, the CDR3 is TGTGCCAGCAGCATACTAGCGGGGGGGTTGGATGAGCAGTTCTTC. It yields the protein CASSILAGGLDEQFF. Full variable domain (rest looked up from reference TRBV7-2 and TRBJ2-1): GAGVSQSPSNKVTEKGKDVELRCDPISGHTALYWYRQSLGQGLEFLIYFQGNSAPDKSGLPSDRFSAERTGGSVSTLTIQRTQQEDSAVYLCASSILAGGLDEQFFGPGTRLTVL.

This clonotype was picked up a small number of times. The V call is TRBV20-1, the J call TRBJ2-1; D is undetermined. Germline V lookup: CDR1 DFQATT, CDR2 SNEGSKA (reference sequence). The CDR3 totals 14 residues. Trimming stripped 5 bases from V and 0 bases from J, with 11 bases between. The CDR3 protein is CSAWDSGSYNEQFF. The CDR3 nucleotides read TGCAGTGCTTGGGATTCAGGCTCCTACAATGAGCAGTTCTTC.

This clonotype was observed at least ten times. V is TRBV6-6 and J is TRBJ2-6; D is unclear. CDR1 and CDR2 from the germline V gene are MNHNY and SVGAGI (reference sequence). V was trimmed by 6 bases and J by 3 bases, leaving 6 bases between them. The CDR3 totals 13 residues. In DNA form, the CDR3 reads TGTGCCAGCAGACCAGGTGGGGCCAACGTCCTGACTTTC. It encodes CASRPGGANVLTF.

This clonotype occurred many times. The CDR3 loop reads CSAGVGGGGYTF. The CDR3 region has the DNA TGCAGTGCAGGGGTCGGGGGAGGTGGCTACACCTTC. This chain connects TRBV20-1 to TRBJ1-2, with D possibly TRBD1 on 5 matching bases. The CDR3 spans 12 residues. Looked up from germline, CDR1 is DFQATT and CDR2 is SNEGSKA (reference sequence). V was clipped by 6 bases and J by 7 bases, with 15 bases between them.

This clonotype was counted only a few times. V is TRBV28 and J is TRBJ2-5, with 8 bases identical to TRBD1. Germline V lookup: CDR1 MDHEN, CDR2 SYDVKM. The CDR3 has 14 amino acids. Unmatched junction bases numbered 8, after V lost 5 bases and J lost 6 bases. DNA of the CDR3: TGTGCCAGCAGTCCCGGGACAGGAATTAAGACCCAGTACTTC. Its protein is CASSPGTGIKTQYF.

Only a few counts were recorded for this clonotype. The CDR3 DNA reads TGCGCCAGCAGGTCCGACAGCCAAGAGACCCAGTACTTC. This translates into CASRSDSQETQYF. This chain joins TRBV5-1 and TRBJ2-5; perhaps TRBD1 as D (5 bases). CDR1 SGHRS and CDR2 YFSETQ come from the germline V gene. With 5 bases removed from V and 1 base from J, the gap between germline ends came to 9 bases. CDR3 length: 13 residues.

This clonotype was picked up many times. The rearrangement uses TRBV20-1 and TRBJ2-1, with 9 bases lining up with TRBD2. The germline CDR1 and CDR2 sequences are DFQATT and SNEGSKA (reference sequence). The V and J ends lost 8 bases and 5 bases, in that order; junction bases with no gene match: 7. There are 13 residues in the CDR3. The CDR3 loop is CSLAGVTNNEQFF. The CDR3 nucleotides are TGCAGTTTAGCGGGAGTGACTAACAATGAGCAGTTCTTC.

The genes are TRBV12-3 or TRBV12-4 and TRBJ2-1; TRBD2 matches 7 bases. The CDR3 sequence is 19 residues long. V was clipped by 8 bases and J by 2 bases; unmatched bases: 21. CDR3 nucleotide sequence: TGTGCCAGCTGTTCCCTCCGCGCCTCGGCGGGAGTTACCTACAATGAGCAGTTCTTC. As protein: CASCSLRASAGVTYNEQFF.